This is a list of T cell receptor beta chains from one sample in a study of identical twins. TCRdb redid the calling of the 5' RACE reads with MiXCR, one entry per CDR3 protein. The table has 570,000 or so distinct CDR3 sequences, around a tenth seen once. The same data also contributed to another study, on yellow fever vaccine responses in identical twins.

Sequenced material: PBMCs. The receptors derive from a woman between 18 and 30 years old in good health. CDR3s include the opening cysteine and the closing phenylalanine or tryptophan. A D gene is named only where the DNA matches it firmly. Some rows mark clone size as missing; the rest say once, few, many or name a class of expanded clone.

J	V	size	D	CDR3	DNA
TRBJ1-3	TRBV12-3/TRBV12-4	-	TRBD1	CASSTGQPGNTIYF	TGTGCCAGCAGTACGGGACAGCCTGGAAACACCATATATTTT
TRBJ2-3	TRBV5-1	few	-	CASSWPGTDTQYF	TGCGCCAGCAGCTGGCCTGGTACAGATACGCAGTATTTT
TRBJ2-2	TRBV27	few	TRBD2	CASSLYGLAQNTGELFF	TGTGCCAGCAGTCTATACGGACTAGCACAGAACACCGGGGAGCTGTTTTTT
TRBJ2-7	TRBV20-1	-	TRBD2	CSAELAGVQSYSYEQYF	TGCAGTGCAGAACTAGCGGGAGTTCAGTCGTATTCCTACGAGCAGTACTTC
TRBJ2-3	TRBV5-6	few	-	CASSPGGLRADTQYF	TGTGCCAGCAGCCCCGGGGGGCTGAGGGCAGATACGCAGTATTTT
TRBJ1-3	TRBV4-2	many	-	CASSQDLQAGNTIYF	TGTGCCAGCAGCCAAGATCTCCAGGCTGGAAACACCATATATTTT
TRBJ2-5	TRBV7-2	few	TRBD2	CASSELAGGFETQYF	TGTGCCAGCAGCGAACTAGCGGGGGGGTTTGAGACCCAGTACTTC
TRBJ2-3	TRBV20-1	-	TRBD1	CSARPRGSTDTQYF	TGCAGTGCTAGACCCAGGGGGAGCACAGATACGCAGTATTTT
TRBJ1-2	TRBV12-3/TRBV12-4	many	-	CASSLTGPSYTF	TGTGCCAGCAGTTTAACCGGGCCCAGCTACACCTTC
TRBJ1-1	TRBV6-6	few	-	CASSKGRIQAFF	TGTGCCAGCAGTAAGGGACGGATACAAGCTTTCTTT
TRBJ2-1	TRBV20-1	-	TRBD2	CSATFFGGAHRLYNEQFF	TGCAGTGCAACCTTTTTCGGGGGGGCCCACAGACTATACAATGAGCAGTTCTTC
TRBJ2-3	TRBV18	-	TRBD2	CASSPAIAGDTQYF	TGTGCCAGCTCACCGGCGATAGCGGGAGACACGCAGTATTTT
TRBJ2-2	TRBV27	-	TRBD1	CASSHRYTTARGRDTGELFF	TGTGCCAGCAGTCACCGATATACAACAGCCAGGGGGCGAGACACCGGGGAGCTGTTTTTT
TRBJ2-7	TRBV29-1	many	TRBD1	CSVESGTGTYEQYF	TGCAGCGTTGAGTCGGGGACAGGGACCTACGAGCAGTACTTC
TRBJ2-2	TRBV7-3	-	TRBD2	CASSLLAGVPSGELFF	TGTGCCAGCAGCTTACTAGCGGGGGTTCCGTCCGGGGAGCTGTTTTTT
TRBJ2-5	TRBV2	-	TRBD1	CACSLGPGQGLPGVETQYF	TGTGCCTGCAGTCTTGGACCGGGACAGGGGTTACCGGGTGTGGAGACCCAGTACTTC